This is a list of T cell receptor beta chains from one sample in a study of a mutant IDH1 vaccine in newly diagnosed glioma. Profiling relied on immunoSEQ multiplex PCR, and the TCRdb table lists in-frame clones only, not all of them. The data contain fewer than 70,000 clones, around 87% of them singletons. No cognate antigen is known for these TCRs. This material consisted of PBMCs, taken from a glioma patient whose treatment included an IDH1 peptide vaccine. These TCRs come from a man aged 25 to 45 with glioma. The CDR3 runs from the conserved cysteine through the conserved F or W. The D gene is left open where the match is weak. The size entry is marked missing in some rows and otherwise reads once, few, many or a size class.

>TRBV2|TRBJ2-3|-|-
CASSVGIFPDTQYF
TGTGCCAGCAGTGTGGGCATTTTCCCAGATACGCAGTATTTT
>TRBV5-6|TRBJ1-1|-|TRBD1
CASSVGTGPSSTEAFF
TGTGCCAGCAGCGTCGGGACAGGGCCTTCGAGCACTGAAGCTTTCTTT
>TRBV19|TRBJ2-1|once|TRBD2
CASSNSGRVYNEQFF
TGTGCCAGTAGTAATAGCGGGAGGGTTTACAATGAGCAGTTCTTC
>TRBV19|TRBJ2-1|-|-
CASSVGQSSEQFF
TGTGCCAGTAGTGTTGGACAGTCGTCTGAGCAGTTCTTC
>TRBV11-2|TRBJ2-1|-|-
CASSSGPFSYNEQFF
TGTGCCAGCAGCTCGGGCCCCTTCTCCTACAATGAGCAGTTCTTC
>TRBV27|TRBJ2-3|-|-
CASSLTSQGTDTQYF
TGTGCCAGCAGTCTGACTAGTCAGGGCACAGATACGCAGTATTTT
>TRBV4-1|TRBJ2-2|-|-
CASSQRPGLNTGELFF
TGCGCCAGCAGCCAACGACCAGGGCTGAACACCGGGGAGCTGTTTTTT
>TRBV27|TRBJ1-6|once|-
CASSLYVGSPLHF
TGTGCCAGCAGTTTATATGTGGGTTCACCCCTCCACTTT
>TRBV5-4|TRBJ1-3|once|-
CASSSRGVFAGNTIYF
TGTGCCAGCAGCTCTCGAGGGGTTTTTGCCGGAAACACCATATATTTT
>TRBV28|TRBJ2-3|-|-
CASSFPTDTQYF
TGTGCCAGCAGTTTCCCGACAGATACGCAGTATTTT
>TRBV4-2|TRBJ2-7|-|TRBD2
CASSQALASGGAEYEQYF
TGTGCCAGCAGCCAAGCTTTAGCGAGCGGGGGGGCCGAATACGAGCAGTACTTC
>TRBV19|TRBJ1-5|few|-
CASSIGQNQPQHF
TGTGCCAGTAGTATAGGGCAGAATCAGCCCCAGCATTTT
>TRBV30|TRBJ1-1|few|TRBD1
CAWTQGILNTEAFF
TGTGCCTGGACACAGGGGATCTTGAACACTGAAGCTTTCTTT
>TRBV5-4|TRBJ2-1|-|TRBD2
CASSFGGNEQFF
TGTGCCAGCAGCTTCGGGGGGAATGAGCAGTTCTTC
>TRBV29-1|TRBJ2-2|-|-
CSAALPNTGELFF
TGCAGCGCAGCCCTCCCGAACACCGGGGAGCTGTTTTTT
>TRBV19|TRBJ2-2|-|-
CASENREISTGELFF
TGTGCCAGCGAGAACAGGGAGATTAGCACCGGGGAGCTGTTTTTT
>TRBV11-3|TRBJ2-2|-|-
CASSLVGSRAGELFF
TGTGCCAGCAGCTTAGTTGGTTCCCGGGCCGGGGAGCTGTTTTTT
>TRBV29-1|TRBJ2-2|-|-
CSVVGEDTGELFF
TGCAGCGTTGTTGGGGAGGACACCGGGGAGCTGTTTTTT
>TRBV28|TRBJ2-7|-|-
CASSPSGSRRGEQYF
TGTGCCAGCAGTCCCTCAGGGTCCCGGCGAGGGGAGCAGTACTTC
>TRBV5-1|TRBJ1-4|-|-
CASSLYGTTNEKLFF
TGCGCCAGCAGCTTGTATGGAACAACTAATGAAAAACTGTTTTTT
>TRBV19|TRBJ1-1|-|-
CASSIAMTGRNTEAFF
TGTGCCAGTAGTATAGCTATGACCGGGAGGAACACTGAAGCTTTCTTT
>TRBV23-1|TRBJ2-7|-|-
CASSQSGTTYEQYF
TGCGCCAGCAGTCAATCGGGGACAACCTACGAGCAGTACTTC
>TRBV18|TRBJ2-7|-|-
CASSPAGQRLEQYF
TGTGCCAGCTCACCCGCGGGACAGCGCCTCGAGCAGTACTTC
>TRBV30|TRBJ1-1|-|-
CAWSVSRDTEAFF
TGTGCCTGGAGTGTATCCAGGGACACTGAAGCTTTCTTT
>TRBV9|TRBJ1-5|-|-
CASGNWGNQPQHF
TGTGCCAGCGGTAATTGGGGCAATCAGCCCCAGCATTTT
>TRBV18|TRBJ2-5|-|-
CASSTGRDQETQYF
TGTGCCAGCTCCACCGGCAGGGACCAAGAGACCCAGTACTTC
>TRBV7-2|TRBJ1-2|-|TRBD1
CASSPRQGYYGYTF
TGTGCCAGCAGCCCTCGACAGGGATACTATGGCTACACCTTC
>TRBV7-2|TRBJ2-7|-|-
CASSLLVGRGSYEQYF
TGTGCCAGCAGCTTATTGGTAGGCAGGGGATCCTACGAGCAGTACTTC
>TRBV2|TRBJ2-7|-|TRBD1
CASRGGTGVIHEQYF
TGTGCCAGCAGAGGTGGGACAGGGGTTATCCACGAGCAGTACTTC
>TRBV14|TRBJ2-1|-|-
CASSARTYNEQFF
TGTGCCAGCAGCGCCCGGACCTACAATGAGCAGTTCTTC
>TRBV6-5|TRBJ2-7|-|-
CASSYREGWGYEQYF
TGTGCCAGCAGTTATCGTGAGGGGTGGGGCTACGAGCAGTACTTC
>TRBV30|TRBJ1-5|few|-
CALRGDWGQPQHF
TGTGCCCTCCGGGGAGACTGGGGTCAGCCCCAGCATTTT
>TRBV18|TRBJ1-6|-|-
CASSPQDNSPLHF
TGTGCCAGCTCACCACAGGATAATTCACCCCTCCACTTT
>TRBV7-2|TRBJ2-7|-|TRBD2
CASSLSAAGRPYEQYF
TGTGCCAGCAGCTTATCGGCAGCCGGGAGGCCTTACGAGCAGTACTTC
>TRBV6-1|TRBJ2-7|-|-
CASSDGLVGYEQYF
TGTGCCAGCAGTGATGGGCTAGTTGGCTACGAGCAGTACTTC
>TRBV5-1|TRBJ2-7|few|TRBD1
CASSSITGGYEQYF
TGCGCCAGCAGTTCAATTACAGGGGGTTACGAGCAGTACTTC
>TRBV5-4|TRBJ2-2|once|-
CASSPLGSNTGELFF
TGTGCCAGCAGCCCTTTAGGATCCAACACCGGGGAGCTGTTTTTT
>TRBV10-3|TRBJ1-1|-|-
CAISESAGRVTEAFF
TGTGCCATCAGTGAGTCGGCAGGGCGCGTCACTGAAGCTTTCTTT
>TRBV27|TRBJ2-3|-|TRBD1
CASRSHTGQGATDTQYF
TGTGCCAGCAGAAGTCACACGGGACAGGGTGCCACAGATACGCAGTATTTT
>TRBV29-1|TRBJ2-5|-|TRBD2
CSVPLPLRGGLKTQYF
TGCAGCGTCCCACTTCCGTTGCGGGGAGGGCTAAAGACCCAGTACTTC